Listed here are 3 T cell receptor beta chains from one sample, sequenced in a study of T cell responses to AZD1222 COVID-19 vaccine. Assay: immunoSEQ multiplex PCR; the TCRdb copy retains only in-frame clones and omits some. The repertoire consists of 100,000 to 150,000 clones, with just over 85% occurring once and the leading ten covering 9% to 15%. Here the sequenced sample was peripheral blood, taken on day 0 of AZD1222 vaccination. The receptors were sampled from an adult in good health.

The genes are TRBV7-2 and TRBJ2-2; no clear D. The ends were cut back, 0 bases at V and 5 bases at J, with 7 bases in the middle. Germline CDR1 and CDR2: SGHTA and FQGNSA. This CDR3 contains 14 residues. The DNA for the CDR3 is TGTGCCAGCAGCTTAGCGCAAGGGACCGGGGAGCTGTTTTTT. Its translation: CASSLAQGTGELFF.

The CDR3 spells CASSLAGLNEKLFF. The CDR3 DNA reads as TGTGCCAGCAGCTTGGCAGGTCTTAATGAAAAACTGTTTTTT. The chain carries TRBV5-6 and TRBJ1-4; no definite D call. From germline, CDR1 is SGHDT and CDR2 YYEEEE. Trimming stripped 0 bases from V and 4 bases from J, with 7 bases between. This CDR3 is 14 amino acids long.

The chain employs TRBV7-6 and TRBJ1-6; 12 bases fit TRBD1. CDR1 SGHVS and CDR2 FNYEAQ come from the germline V gene. V was clipped by 0 bases and J by 7 bases; unmatched bases: 1. CDR3 length: 16 amino acids. The CDR3 coding sequence is TGTGCCAGCAGCTTAGCGGGGACAGGGGGCAATTCACCCCTCCACTTT. Its translation is CASSLAGTGGNSPLHF.